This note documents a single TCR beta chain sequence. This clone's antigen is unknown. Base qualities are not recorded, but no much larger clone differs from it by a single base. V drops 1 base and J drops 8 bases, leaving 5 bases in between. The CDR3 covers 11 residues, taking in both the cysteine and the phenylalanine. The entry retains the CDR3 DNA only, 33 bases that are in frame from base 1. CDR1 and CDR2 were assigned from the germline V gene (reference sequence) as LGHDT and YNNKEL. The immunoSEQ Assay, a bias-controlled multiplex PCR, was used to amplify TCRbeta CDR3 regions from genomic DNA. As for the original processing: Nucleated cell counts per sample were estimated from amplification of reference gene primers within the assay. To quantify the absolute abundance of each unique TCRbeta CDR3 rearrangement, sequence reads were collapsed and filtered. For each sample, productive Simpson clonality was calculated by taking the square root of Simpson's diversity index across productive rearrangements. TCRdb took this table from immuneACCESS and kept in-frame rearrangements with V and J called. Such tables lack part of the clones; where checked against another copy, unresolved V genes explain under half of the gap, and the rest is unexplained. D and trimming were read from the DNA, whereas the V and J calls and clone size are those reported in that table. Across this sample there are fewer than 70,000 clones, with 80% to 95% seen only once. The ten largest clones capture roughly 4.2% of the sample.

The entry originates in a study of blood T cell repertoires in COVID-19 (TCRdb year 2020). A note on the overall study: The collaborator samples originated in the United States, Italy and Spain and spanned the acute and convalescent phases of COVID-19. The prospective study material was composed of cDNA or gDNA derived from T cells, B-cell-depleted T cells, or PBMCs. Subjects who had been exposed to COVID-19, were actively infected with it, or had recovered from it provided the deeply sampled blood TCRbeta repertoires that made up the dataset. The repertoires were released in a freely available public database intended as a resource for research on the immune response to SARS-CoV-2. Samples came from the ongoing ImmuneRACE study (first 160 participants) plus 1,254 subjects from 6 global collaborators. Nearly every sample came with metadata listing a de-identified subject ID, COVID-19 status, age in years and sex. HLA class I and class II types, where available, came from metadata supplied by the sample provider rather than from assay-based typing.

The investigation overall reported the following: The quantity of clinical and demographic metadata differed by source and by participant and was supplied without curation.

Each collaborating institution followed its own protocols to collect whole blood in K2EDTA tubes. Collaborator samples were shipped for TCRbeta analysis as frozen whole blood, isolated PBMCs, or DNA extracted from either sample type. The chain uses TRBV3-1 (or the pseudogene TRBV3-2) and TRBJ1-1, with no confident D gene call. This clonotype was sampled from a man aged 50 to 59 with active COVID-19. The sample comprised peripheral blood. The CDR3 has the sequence CASSQVGEAFF. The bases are TGTGCCAGCAGCCAAGTCGGGGAAGCTTTCTTT.